The present entry profiles one T cell receptor beta chain with its context. The V and J ends lost 6 bases and 3 bases, in that order; junction bases with no gene match: 17. Germline CDR1 is SNHLY and CDR2 is FYNNEI. This CDR3 has 20 amino acids. This record comes from a study of T cells in Graves' hyperthyroidism and ophthalmopathy. For the study at large: Blood was drawn when the patient was first diagnosed and still untreated.

Patients having uncontrolled infection, another autoimmune disease, pregnancy or lactation were not included. TCR beta CDR3 region amplification was performed from RNA transcripts. The HTBI primer set served for first-round RT-PCR of the TCR CDR3. One entry per CDR3 protein results from TCRdb running MiXCR on the multiplex PCR reads. This table holds a few hundred thousand distinct CDR3 sequences, approximately 15% found once. The chain uses TRBV2 and TRBJ2-4; 13 bases match TRBD2. The receptor was isolated from a young woman with Graves' hyperthyroidism. Sequencing was performed on blood. The CDR3 sequence is CASRSFEGLAGEKGKNIQYF. The DNA of the CDR3 is TGTGCCAGCAGGAGCTTCGAAGGACTAGCGGGAGAGAAGGGCAAAAACATTCAGTACTTC.